These 26 T cell receptor beta chains share one sample of origin, sequenced in a study of blood T cell repertoires in COVID-19. Method: immunoSEQ multiplex PCR; TCRdb's copy keeps in-frame clones and lacks some. The repertoire consists of around 70,000 clones, with around 82% occurring once and the leading ten covering around 15%. The specimen sequenced was peripheral blood. Receptor source: a human donor in a cohort sampled during active COVID-19.

This clone was counted between two and nine times. This chain joins TRBV7-9 and TRBJ1-6, with D possibly being TRBD1 (5 bases). CDR3 length: 15 residues. The germline gives CDR1 SEHNR, CDR2 FQNEAQ (reference sequence). V lost 0 bases and J lost 7, with 10 bases in between. The CDR3 DNA follows: TGTGCCAGCAGCTTAGCCCAGGGTGCGAATTCACCCCTCCACTTT. Translated, it gives CASSLAQGANSPLHF.

The chain carries TRBV3-1 (or the pseudogene TRBV3-2) and TRBJ2-7; TRBD1 matches at 9 bases. Germline CDR1 and CDR2: LGHDT and YNNKEL (reference sequence). After removal of 6 bases from V and 6 bases from J, the junction contained 6 bases not matched to a gene. The CDR3 sequence is 13 residues long. DNA of the CDR3: TGTGCCAGCAGGGACAGGGGAAGCTTCGAGCAGTACTTC. It specifies CASRDRGSFEQYF.

The rearrangement uses TRBV2 and TRBJ1-5, with D perhaps TRBD1 (6 bases). V was cut by 4 bases and J by 2 bases, with 12 bases left in between. The germline V gene has CDR1 SNHLY and CDR2 FYNNEI. The CDR3 loop spans 15 amino acids. As DNA, the CDR3 is TGTGCCAGCAGTGGTGAGAGGACAGGCAATCAGCCCCAGCATTTT. Encoded protein: CASSGERTGNQPQHF.

V usage is TRBV7-2 and J usage is TRBJ2-7; D possibly corresponds to TRBD2 (6 bases). The CDR3 length is 15 residues. V was trimmed by 0 bases and J by 1 base, leaving 10 bases between them. Germline CDR1 reads SGHTA; CDR2 reads FQGNSA. The CDR3 sequence: CASSLAGGSSYEQYF. The DNA of the CDR3 is TGTGCCAGCAGCTTAGCGGGGGGATCTTCCTACGAGCAGTACTTC.

This chain uses TRBV12-3 or TRBV12-4 with TRBJ2-1, with D hard to call. The V end lost 5 bases, the J end lost 9 bases, and 14 bases lay between the germline ends. CDR3 length: 13 residues. This CDR3 reads CASSLRSNGEQFF. The CDR3 DNA reads TGTGCCAGCAGTCTCCGAAGTAACGGTGAGCAGTTCTTC.

J is TRBJ2-5 and V is TRBV2; possibly TRBD1 for D (6 bases). Germline V lookup: CDR1 SNHLY, CDR2 FYNNEI. This CDR3 region has 16 residues. V lost 6 bases to trimming and J lost 3 bases, with 20 bases between them. The CDR3 region has the DNA TGTGCCAGCAGAGAAAGTAGTTCCAGGGGTAAAGAGACCCAGTACTTC. It yields the protein CASRESSSRGKETQYF.

Only one count was recorded for this clone. This chain joins TRBV6-5 and TRBJ2-1; tentatively, D is TRBD2 (6 bases). The CDR3 is 13 amino acids. Germline V CDR1 and CDR2: MNHEY, SVGAGI. Trimming left V 8 bases short and J 2 bases short, with 10 bases between. The CDR3 sequence: CASAAGTYNEQFF. The CDR3 region has the DNA TGTGCCAGCGCGGCGGGGACCTACAATGAGCAGTTCTTC.

The rearrangement links TRBV5-1 to TRBJ1-3; a possible D gene is TRBD1 (5 bases). There are 15 residues in the CDR3. Trimming removed 3 bases from V and 0 bases from J, with 10 bases in between. CDR1 is SGHRS, CDR2 YFSETQ, per germline. The CDR3 DNA reads as TGCGCCAGCAGCTACGGCAGGGCCTCTGGAAACACCATATATTTT. It translates to CASSYGRASGNTIYF.

The rearrangement joins TRBV28 to TRBJ1-3; D is unclear. The germline V gene has CDR1 MDHEN and CDR2 SYDVKM. This CDR3 is built from 14 residues. V was trimmed by 4 bases and J by 3 bases, leaving 10 bases between them. Here the CDR3 DNA reads TGTGCCAGCAGTTCTCCAGAAATTGGAAACACCATATATTTT. Protein product: CASSSPEIGNTIYF.

The chain recombines TRBV5-1 with TRBJ1-2; TRBD1 is a possible D gene (5 bases). V dropped 4 bases and J dropped 5 bases, with 15 bases sitting between them. The CDR3 is made up of 14 amino acids. CDR1 is SGHRS, CDR2 YFSETQ, per germline. This CDR3 is CASSPTGLEYGYTF. In DNA form, the CDR3 reads TGCGCCAGCAGCCCGACGGGACTCGAATATGGCTACACCTTC.

The V call is TRBV15, the J call TRBJ2-4; 10 nucleotides align to TRBD2. Germline CDR1 LNHNV, CDR2 YYDKDF (reference sequence). The trim removed 0 bases at V and 6 bases at J, leaving 11 bases unmatched. This CDR3 has 18 amino acids. CDR3 DNA sequence: TGTGCCACCAGCAGAGAGGCTAGCGGGAGCGGCGGGAGAAACATTCAGTACTTC. Translation: CATSREASGSGGRNIQYF.

In this sample, this clone turned up once. The chain is built from TRBV5-4 and TRBJ2-5; 8 nucleotides match TRBD1. The germline gives CDR1 SGHNT, CDR2 YYREEE (reference sequence). The CDR3 sequence is 15 residues long. J was trimmed by 1 base and V by 3 bases; bases with no gene match: 5. The CDR3 coding sequence is TGTGCCAGCAGCTCCAAGGACAGGGTCCAAGAGACCCAGTACTTC. Amino acid sequence: CASSSKDRVQETQYF. The full variable domain, with the rest looked up from reference TRBV5-4 and TRBJ2-5, is ETGVTQSPTHLIKTRGQQVTLRCSSQSGHNTVSWYQQALGQGPQFIFQYYREEENGRGNFPPRFSGLQFPNYSSELNVNALELDDSALYLCASSSKDRVQETQYFGPGTRLLVL.

DNA for the CDR3: TGTGCCAGCAGTTTCGTAGGGGTTTCCACTGAAGCTTTCTTT. Protein: CASSFVGVSTEAFF. The rearrangement uses TRBV28 and TRBJ1-1; D may be TRBD1 (5 bases). Germline-derived CDR1 and CDR2 are MDHEN and SYDVKM. The CDR3 runs 14 residues. V gave up 3 bases and J gave up 4 bases, with 12 bases separating them.

The chain recombines TRBV18 with TRBJ2-7; maybe TRBD1 (6 bases). The CDR3 is made up of 13 amino acids. Trimming took 2 bases from V and 5 from J, leaving 10 bases between them. Germline CDR1 KGHSH, CDR2 LQKENI. CDR3 sequence (DNA): TGTGCCAGCTCACCATCAGGGGTCGACGAGCAGTACTTC. Translation gives CASSPSGVDEQYF.

This clone has a count of ten or more. This rearrangement joins TRBV5-4 to TRBJ2-1; TRBD2 matches 7 bases. Germline CDR1 reads SGHNT; CDR2 reads YYREEE (reference sequence). With 1 base clipped from V and 0 bases from J, the junction kept 1 base outside the gene matches. The CDR3 length is 15 residues. This chain's CDR3 is CASSLSGGSYNEQFF. As DNA, the CDR3 is TGTGCCAGCAGCTTGTCGGGGGGCTCCTACAATGAGCAGTTCTTC.

This clone has only a few counts. The chain couples TRBV9 to TRBJ2-7, with a weak D call TRBD1 (7 bases). CDR3 length equals 15 residues. Germline values: CDR1 SGDLS, CDR2 YYNGEE. Deletions cut 2 bases from V and 5 bases from J, with 17 bases between. CDR3 residues: CASSVSGGYTHEQYF. CDR3 sequence (DNA): TGTGCCAGCAGCGTTTCAGGGGGGTATACCCACGAGCAGTACTTC.

V gene TRBV27 combines with J gene TRBJ2-5, with 7 bases identical to TRBD1. This CDR3 contains 14 residues. The germline V gene encodes CDR1 MNHEY and CDR2 SMNVEV (reference sequence). V was clipped by 10 bases and J by 4 bases; unmatched bases: 12. CDR3 nucleotide sequence: TGTGCCACCTCCCTCCGGGCAGGGGGAGAGACCCAGTACTTC. It codes for CATSLRAGGETQYF.

The DNA of the CDR3 is TGTGCCAGCAGTCAACAGGGGGAGGGTGAAAAACTGTTTTTT. The encoded protein is CASSQQGEGEKLFF. The V gene is TRBV28, the J gene TRBJ1-4, with 8 bases identical to TRBD1. The CDR3 runs to 14 residues. After removal of 5 bases from V and 7 bases from J, the junction contained 6 bases not matched to a gene. Germline CDR1 and CDR2: MDHEN and SYDVKM.

The gene calls are TRBV18 and TRBJ2-3, with TRBD2 identical over 11 bases. The CDR3 loop spans 17 amino acids. With V trimmed by 3 bases and J by 2 bases, 7 bases remained unmatched. CDR1 is KGHSH and CDR2 is LQKENI in the germline V gene. The CDR3 reads CASSPVGTSGVTDTQYF. In nucleotides, the CDR3 is TGTGCCAGCTCACCGGTGGGGACTAGCGGAGTCACAGATACGCAGTATTTT. The full variable domain, rest sourced from reference TRBV18 and TRBJ2-3, is NAGVMQNPRHLVRRRGQEARLRCSPMKGHSHVYWYRQLPEEGLKFMVYLQKENIIDESGMPKERFSAEFPKEGPSILRIQQVVRGDSAAYFCASSPVGTSGVTDTQYFGPGTRLTVL.

The J gene is TRBJ2-4, the V gene TRBV2, with 7 bases identical to TRBD2. Germline V gene lookup returns CDR1 SNHLY and CDR2 FYNNEI. V lost 6 bases and J lost 5; bases outside the gene matches: 1. The CDR3 is 12 residues long. CDR3 amino acids: CASRLAENIQYF. CDR3 in DNA: TGTGCCAGCAGGCTAGCGGAAAACATTCAGTACTTC. The full variable domain, in which reference TRBV2 and TRBJ2-4 provide the parts outside the CDR3, is EPEVTQTPSHQVTQMGQEVILRCVPISNHLYFYWYRQILGQKVEFLVSFYNNEISEKSEIFDDQFSVERPDGSNFTLKIRSTKLEDSAMYFCASRLAENIQYFGAGTRLSVL.

The V call is TRBV6-5, the J call TRBJ2-7, with TRBD1 identical over 7 bases. Germline loops: CDR1 MNHEY, CDR2 SVGAGI. The CDR3 totals 15 residues. V was pared by 4 bases and J by 0 bases, with 6 bases of the junction left unmatched. The CDR3 sequence is CASSSQDRLSYEQYF. The CDR3, as DNA: TGTGCCAGCAGTTCTCAGGACAGGCTCTCCTACGAGCAGTACTTC.

The chain has TRBV12-3 or TRBV12-4 and TRBJ2-3, with D unresolved. Trimming stripped 3 bases from V and 7 bases from J, with 2 bases between. CDR3 size: 10 residues. CDR3 in DNA: TGTGCCAGCAGTTTTAATACGCAGTATTTT. It yields the protein CASSFNTQYF.

CDR3 bases: TGTGCCACCAGTGATGGGAGACAGGGAGTCTACGAGCAGTACTTC. This translates into CATSDGRQGVYEQYF. The chain links TRBV24-1 to TRBJ2-7; TRBD1 aligns across 7 bases. The CDR3 covers 15 residues. V gave up 3 bases and J gave up 3 bases; unmatched junction bases: 7. Germline V gene data show CDR1 as KGHDR and CDR2 as SFDVKD.

Note on this clone: Other DNA sequences from this sample encode an identical CDR3 as well. The chain combines TRBV27 with TRBJ1-1; perhaps TRBD1 as D (6 bases). This CDR3 has 13 residues. From germline, CDR1 is MNHEY and CDR2 SMNVEV (reference sequence). Trimming left V 6 bases short and J 1 base short, with 9 bases between. The CDR3 sequence: CASSLGQNTEAFF. The DNA of the CDR3 is TGTGCCAGCAGCCTGGGACAGAACACTGAAGCTTTCTTT.

This chain uses TRBV20-1 with TRBJ2-5; D is ambiguous. In germline, CDR1 is DFQATT, CDR2 SNEGSKA (reference sequence). The CDR3 has 11 residues. Trimming removed 5 bases at V and 7 bases at J, with 11 bases between. This chain's CDR3 is CSAPRQATQYF. CDR3 sequence (DNA): TGCAGTGCTCCCCGCCAGGCGACCCAGTACTTC.

This sequence joins TRBV30 and TRBJ2-7, with TRBD1 as a possible D gene (6 bases). Germline CDR1 GTSNPN, CDR2 SVGIG (reference sequence). This CDR3 has 12 residues. V gave up 5 bases and J gave up 8 bases, with 16 bases separating them. The CDR3 DNA is TGTGCCTGGTCGAGGGACAATGGGAAGCAGTACTTC. Amino acid sequence: CAWSRDNGKQYF.